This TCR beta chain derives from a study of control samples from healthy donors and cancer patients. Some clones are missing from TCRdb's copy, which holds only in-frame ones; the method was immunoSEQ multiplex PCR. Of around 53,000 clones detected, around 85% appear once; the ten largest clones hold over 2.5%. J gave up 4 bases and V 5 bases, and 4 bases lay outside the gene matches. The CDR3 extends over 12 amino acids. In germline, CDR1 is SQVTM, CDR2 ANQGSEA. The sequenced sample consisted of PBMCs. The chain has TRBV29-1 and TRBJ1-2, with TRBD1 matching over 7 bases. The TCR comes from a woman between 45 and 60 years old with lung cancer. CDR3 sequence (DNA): TGCAGCGTTACTCAGGGGGGCTATGGCTACACCTTC. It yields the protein CSVTQGGYGYTF.